The clone carrying this TCR beta chain was detected many times. Its antigen is not identified. The sample belongs to a study of T cells in Graves' hyperthyroidism and ophthalmopathy. General study points: Ophthalmopathy onset followed model prediction by a median approximately 6.2 months.

Patients aged 18 to 65 with hyperthyroidism were newly diagnosed, with duration under 2 months. Trimming stripped 3 bases from V and 7 bases from J, with 15 bases between. CDR1 LNHNV and CDR2 YYDKDF come from the germline V gene (reference sequence). The CDR3 is 14 amino acids. Researchers amplified the TCR beta CDR3 regions from RNA transcripts. HTBI primers were the set used in a first-round RT-PCR of the TCR CDR3. TCRdb itself ran the multiplex PCR reads through MiXCR, one entry per CDR3 protein. The sample includes 400,000 to 500,000 distinct CDR3 sequences, roughly an eighth of them seen just once.

The sequence was obtained from a woman between 18 and 30 years old with Graves' hyperthyroidism. Sequenced sample: blood. The chain carries TRBV15 and TRBJ1-2; possible D gene TRBD1, 5 bases. CDR3 region: CATSRRQGDSGYTF. CDR3 DNA: TGTGCCACCAGCAGGAGGCAGGGCGACAGTGGCTACACCTTC.